A selection of T cell receptor beta chains follows, all from one sample in a study of blood T cell repertoires in COVID-19. Profiled with immunoSEQ multiplex PCR; TCRdb holds only in-frame clones, not every one. Of around 170,000 clones in the sample, around 80% are singletons; the top ten hold 13% to 15%. Sequencing was done on a sample of peripheral blood. These receptors were obtained from a man under 40 with active or convalescent COVID-19. Both conserved end residues are part of each CDR3. D genes are given only for firm matches. Not every row has a clone size; where given, it reads once, few, many or a size class.

clone size: .; V gene: TRBV7-9; D gene: .; J gene: TRBJ2-7; CDR3 DNA: TGTGCCAGCAGCTTAAATGTAGGGGCCGGCTACGAGCAGTACTTC; CDR3 protein: CASSLNVGAGYEQYF
clone size: .; V gene: TRBV9; D gene: TRBD1; J gene: TRBJ2-1; CDR3 DNA: TGTGCCAGCAGCGTAGGATCAGGGGGAAGCTCCTACAATGAGCAGTTCTTC; CDR3 protein: CASSVGSGGSSYNEQFF
clone size: .; V gene: TRBV18; D gene: .; J gene: TRBJ1-4; CDR3 DNA: TGTGCCAGTTCGGGGGAGCGGGAAAAACTGTTTTTT; CDR3 protein: CASSGEREKLFF
clone size: .; V gene: TRBV24-1; D gene: TRBD1; J gene: TRBJ1-5; CDR3 DNA: TGTGCCACCAGTGCGGGACAGGGCTTTAATCAGCCCCAGCATTTT; CDR3 protein: CATSAGQGFNQPQHF
clone size: .; V gene: TRBV2; D gene: TRBD1; J gene: TRBJ2-3; CDR3 DNA: TGTGCCAGCAGTGAAGACAGGGGCGGAACAGATACGCAGTATTTT; CDR3 protein: CASSEDRGGTDTQYF
clone size: .; V gene: TRBV19; D gene: .; J gene: TRBJ2-1; CDR3 DNA: TGTGCCAGTAGTATAAAAGCGGGCTCCACGTATAATGAGCAGTTCTTC; CDR3 protein: CASSIKAGSTYNEQFF
clone size: .; V gene: TRBV19; D gene: TRBD1; J gene: TRBJ2-2; CDR3 DNA: TGTGCCAGTAGCAGACAGGGGATCACCGGGGAGCTGTTTTTT; CDR3 protein: CASSRQGITGELFF
clone size: .; V gene: TRBV6-1; D gene: .; J gene: TRBJ2-1; CDR3 DNA: TGTGCCAGCAGTGAAGACACGGGACAAACCAAACTTTACAATGAGCAGTTCTTC; CDR3 protein: CASSEDTGQTKLYNEQFF
clone size: .; V gene: TRBV11-2; D gene: TRBD2; J gene: TRBJ2-1; CDR3 DNA: TGTGCCAGCAGCTTAGAACGGACTAGCGGGAGTGGTGTTGAGCAGTTCTTC; CDR3 protein: CASSLERTSGSGVEQFF
clone size: .; V gene: TRBV6-5; D gene: TRBD2; J gene: TRBJ2-3; CDR3 DNA: TGTGCCAGCAGGAGGGGACTAGAGCCAGATACGCAGTATTTT; CDR3 protein: CASRRGLEPDTQYF
clone size: .; V gene: TRBV7-2; D gene: .; J gene: TRBJ1-2; CDR3 DNA: TGTGCCAGCACAGGGGATTCCTATGGCTACACCTTC; CDR3 protein: CASTGDSYGYTF
clone size: .; V gene: TRBV5-1; D gene: .; J gene: TRBJ2-1; CDR3 DNA: TGCGCCAGCAGCTTGGCAGGGCTCTGGGATGAGCAGTTCTTC; CDR3 protein: CASSLAGLWDEQFF
clone size: .; V gene: TRBV6-5; D gene: TRBD2; J gene: TRBJ2-3; CDR3 DNA: TGTGCCACCGCACCTGGGGGAGGGAGCACAGATACGCAGTATTTT; CDR3 protein: CATAPGGGSTDTQYF
clone size: once; V gene: TRBV3-1/TRBV3-2; D gene: TRBD2; J gene: TRBJ2-3; CDR3 DNA: TGTGCCAGCAGCCAAGGCCGGCCGGGACTAGCGGGGGCCGTATCGATTGGTACGCAGTATTTT; CDR3 protein: CASSQGRPGLAGAVSIGTQYF
clone size: .; V gene: TRBV15; D gene: TRBD1; J gene: TRBJ2-5; CDR3 DNA: TGTGCCACCAGCAGACAGGGGGTTCAGTACTTC; CDR3 protein: CATSRQGVQYF
clone size: .; V gene: TRBV6-1; D gene: .; J gene: TRBJ1-1; CDR3 DNA: TGTGCCAGCAGTGAAAGCGGGGGTGAAGCTTTCTTT; CDR3 protein: CASSESGGEAFF
clone size: few; V gene: TRBV11-1; D gene: TRBD1; J gene: TRBJ1-6; CDR3 DNA: TGTGCCAGCAGCTTAGACGACAGGGAAAATTCACCCCTCCACTTT; CDR3 protein: CASSLDDRENSPLHF
clone size: once; V gene: TRBV15; D gene: TRBD1; J gene: TRBJ2-1; CDR3 DNA: TGTGCCACCAGCAGAGAACAGGGACAGGTGTACAATGAGCAGTTCTTC; CDR3 protein: CATSREQGQVYNEQFF
clone size: .; V gene: TRBV20-1; D gene: .; J gene: TRBJ1-2; CDR3 DNA: TGCAGTGCTAGTAGCAGTCCTGGAGGGGACGGCTACACCTTC; CDR3 protein: CSASSSPGGDGYTF
clone size: .; V gene: TRBV19; D gene: .; J gene: TRBJ2-2; CDR3 DNA: TGTGCCAGTACAGGGCCGCAGGGTGGGGCCGGGGAGCTGTTTTTT; CDR3 protein: CASTGPQGGAGELFF
clone size: .; V gene: TRBV7-2; D gene: TRBD2; J gene: TRBJ2-7; CDR3 DNA: TGTGCCAGCAGCTTCGGGACTAGCGGGTACGAGCAGTACTTC; CDR3 protein: CASSFGTSGYEQYF
clone size: once; V gene: TRBV5-1; D gene: TRBD1; J gene: TRBJ1-4; CDR3 DNA: TGCGCCAGCAGCTGGAGGACGGGACAGGCGGGAGAAAAACTGTTTTTT; CDR3 protein: CASSWRTGQAGEKLFF